This T cell receptor beta chain was documented in a study of T-cell reconstitution after alpha-beta-depleted transplantation in children. This clonotype turned up a few times. Trimming stripped 0 bases from V and 5 bases from J, with 14 bases between. Germline V gives CDR1 LNHNV, CDR2 YYDKDF (reference sequence). This CDR3 contains 16 residues. Unique molecular identifiers were incorporated into the prepared TCRbeta library. TCRdb redid the calling of the PCR reads with MiXCR, one entry per CDR3 protein. The table includes around 480,000 distinct CDR3 sequences, about 31% detected once. The chain joins TRBV15 to TRBJ1-5; D is undetermined. Sequencing used PBMCs from the stem cell graft donor, obtained from the stem cell graft. This TCR was sampled from a human donor who donated a stem cell graft to a child with aplastic anemia. The CDR3 nucleotides are TGTGCCACCAGCAGAGAGATCTTCCATGAGGATCAGCCCCAGCATTTT. Encoded protein: CATSREIFHEDQPQHF.